This T cell receptor beta chain was obtained from a study of T cell changes during pregnancy in multiple sclerosis. Here immunoSEQ multiplex PCR was the method, and the copy in TCRdb shows in-frame clones only, minus some. Of about 73,000 clones listed, approximately 92% were seen once; the top ten hold over 2.5%. Germline V lookup: CDR1 MGHRA, CDR2 YSYEKL. The CDR3 totals 15 residues. With 0 bases removed from V and 0 bases from J, the gap between germline ends came to 8 bases. The chain joins TRBV4-1 to TRBJ1-1, with D unclear. This clonotype was obtained from a female donor in good health, enrolled as a control in a pregnancy study. The sample here was peripheral blood, taken in the third trimester of pregnancy. The CDR3 coding sequence is TGCGCCAGCAGCCAAGATGCACACATGAACACTGAAGCTTTCTTT. It specifies CASSQDAHMNTEAFF.